These 9 T cell receptor beta chains share one sample of origin, sequenced in a study of T cell responses to AZD1222 COVID-19 vaccine. Data came from immunoSEQ multiplex PCR; TCRdb stores just in-frame clones and leaves some out. Among approximately 160,000 clones, 85% to 95% were seen once, and the ten largest hold 0.9%. The sequencing used peripheral blood, collected on day 0 of AZD1222 vaccination. The receptors stem from an adult in good health.

The chain couples TRBV30 to TRBJ2-5; TRBD1 aligns across 8 bases. Germline trimming cut 5 bases from V and 3 bases from J; bases unmatched to any gene: 5. Germline values: CDR1 GTSNPN, CDR2 SVGIG (reference sequence). The CDR3 loop spans 13 amino acids. Here the CDR3 DNA reads TGTGCCTGGGACAGGGGCCTTGAAGAGACCCAGTACTTC. It specifies CAWDRGLEETQYF. Complete variable domain (other parts from reference TRBV30 and TRBJ2-5): SQTIHQWPATLVQPVGSPLSLECTVEGTSNPNLYWYRQAAGRGLQLLFYSVGIGQISSEVPQNLSASRPQDRQFILSSKKLLLSDSGFYLCAWDRGLEETQYFGPGTRLLVL.

The chain combines TRBV6-6 with TRBJ1-5; 7 bases are a match to TRBD1. Looked up from germline, CDR1 is MNHNY and CDR2 is SVGAGI (reference sequence). The CDR3 runs 16 residues. The ends lost 1 base at V and 0 bases at J; junction bases unmatched: 3. This CDR3 reads CASSYLTGASNQPQHF. The CDR3 DNA follows: TGTGCCAGCAGTTACTTAACAGGGGCTAGCAATCAGCCCCAGCATTTT.

V gene TRBV4-1 combines with J gene TRBJ1-2; TRBD1 might be the D (5 bases). CDR1 MGHRA and CDR2 YSYEKL come from the germline V gene. This CDR3 contains 15 residues. With 0 bases removed from V and 4 bases from J, the gap between germline ends came to 12 bases. The CDR3 DNA sequence: TGCGCCAGCAGCCAAGATCCGGTGAGGGGCTATGGCTACACCTTC. Its translation: CASSQDPVRGYGYTF.

This clone appeared once. The chain employs TRBV19 and TRBJ1-1, with D possibly matching TRBD1 (5 bases). The CDR3 extends over 15 amino acids. The V gene lost 5 bases and the J gene lost 6 bases, with 19 bases spanning the gap. Germline V gives CDR1 LNHDA, CDR2 SQIVND (reference sequence). DNA for the CDR3: TGTGCCAGTAGTGGCCCCGACAGCTTAATATCTGAAGCTTTCTTT. Encoded protein: CASSGPDSLISEAFF. Full variable domain (rest looked up from reference TRBV19 and TRBJ1-1): DGGITQSPKYLFRKEGQNVTLSCEQNLNHDAMYWYRQDPGQGLRLIYYSQIVNDFQKGDIAEGYSVSREKKESFPLTVTSAQKNPTAFYLCASSGPDSLISEAFFGQGTRLTVV.

The chain couples TRBV5-6 to TRBJ1-6, with TRBD1 matching 8 bases. This CDR3 contains 15 residues. V lost 0 bases and J lost 7; bases outside the gene matches: 3. The V gene's germline CDR1 is SGHDT and CDR2 YYEEEE. CDR3 coding DNA: TGTGCCAGCAGCTTGGGCAGGGGGCAAAATTCACCCCTCCACTTT. This sequence encodes CASSLGRGQNSPLHF.

This chain uses TRBV7-2 with TRBJ2-4; D possibly matches TRBD1 or TRBD2 (5 bases each). The germline V and J ends were trimmed by 5 bases and 7 bases, with 18 bases remaining between them. The CDR3 sequence is 15 residues long. Germline CDR1 is SGHTA and CDR2 is FQGNSA. CDR3 nucleotides: TGTGCCAGCAGCATCACAGGTCCGGGATTTAACATTCAGTACTTC. Amino acids: CASSITGPGFNIQYF. Using reference TRBV7-2 and TRBJ2-4 for the parts outside the CDR3, the full variable domain is GAGVSQSPSNKVTEKGKDVELRCDPISGHTALYWYRQSLGQGLEFLIYFQGNSAPDKSGLPSDRFSAERTGGSVSTLTIQRTQQEDSAVYLCASSITGPGFNIQYFGAGTRLSVL.

This chain connects TRBV6-5 to TRBJ1-2; 9 bases are shared with TRBD1. The V and J ends lost 2 bases and 4 bases, in that order; junction bases with no gene match: 5. The CDR3 is 15 amino acids. The germline V gene has CDR1 MNHEY and CDR2 SVGAGI. The chain's CDR3 is CASSYLGQGGYGYTF. The CDR3 nucleotides read TGTGCCAGCAGTTACCTGGGACAGGGAGGCTATGGCTACACCTTC.

The rearrangement joins TRBV7-3 to TRBJ1-3; no reliable D call. V gave up 2 bases and J gave up 4 bases, with 6 bases separating them. The CDR3 has 13 residues. Germline V lookup: CDR1 SGHTA, CDR2 FQGTGA. This CDR3 reads CASSLASGNTIYF. The DNA for the CDR3 is TGTGCCAGCAGCTTAGCAAGCGGAAACACCATATATTTT.

The rearrangement joins TRBV5-1 to TRBJ2-3; no clear D gene. Trimming left V 0 bases short and J 2 bases short, with 13 bases between. Germline V lookup: CDR1 SGHRS, CDR2 YFSETQ. The CDR3 spans 16 residues. The CDR3 nucleotides read TGCGCCAGCAGCTTGGCCTCGGGCACCTACACAGATACGCAGTATTTT. Encoded protein: CASSLASGTYTDTQYF.